This T cell receptor beta chain originates from a study of siplizumab effects on memory and regulatory T cells. Broader study findings: Roughly 75-95% of dividing CD4+ or CD8+ clones were without an attributable naive or memory phenotype. For siplizumab cultures, the suppressive function of their proliferating Tregs was not confirmed. Apparently more diverse than memory cells, naive T cells also seemed major alloresponse contributors. Sequences below about 10^-5 frequency were poorly captured. As a result, only a minor fraction of alloreactive clones mapped to unstimulated subsets.

Libraries were prepared by immunoSEQ multiplex PCR; TCRdb keeps only in-frame clonotypes and omits some of them. Of about 82,000 clones in the sample, 80% to 90% were seen once. To note about this clone: No antigen is known for it.

This CDR3 is 13 amino acids long. The V and J ends lost 7 bases and 1 base respectively, with 5 bases between them. Germline CDR1 MNHNY, CDR2 SVGAGI (reference sequence). The receptor's source is a human donor in good health. The sample taken for sequencing was Tregs sorted from blood. This chain connects TRBV6-6 to TRBJ2-6, with D unresolved. The CDR3 loop is CASTLSGANVLTF. The DNA for the CDR3 is TGTGCCAGCACCCTTTCTGGGGCCAACGTCCTGACTTTC.